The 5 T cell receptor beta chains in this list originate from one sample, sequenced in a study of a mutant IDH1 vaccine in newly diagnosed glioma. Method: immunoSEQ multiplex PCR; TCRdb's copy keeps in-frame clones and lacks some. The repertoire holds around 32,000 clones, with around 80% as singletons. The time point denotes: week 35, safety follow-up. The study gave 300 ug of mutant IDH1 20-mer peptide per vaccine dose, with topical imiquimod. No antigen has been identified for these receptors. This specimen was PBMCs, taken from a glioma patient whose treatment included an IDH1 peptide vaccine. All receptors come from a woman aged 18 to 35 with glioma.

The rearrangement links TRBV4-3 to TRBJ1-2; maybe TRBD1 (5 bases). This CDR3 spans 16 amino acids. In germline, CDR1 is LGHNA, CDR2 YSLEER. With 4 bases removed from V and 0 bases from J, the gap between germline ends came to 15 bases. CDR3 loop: CASSRNRDLTNYGYTF. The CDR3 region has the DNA TGCGCCAGCAGCCGAAACCGGGACCTCACTAACTATGGCTACACCTTC.

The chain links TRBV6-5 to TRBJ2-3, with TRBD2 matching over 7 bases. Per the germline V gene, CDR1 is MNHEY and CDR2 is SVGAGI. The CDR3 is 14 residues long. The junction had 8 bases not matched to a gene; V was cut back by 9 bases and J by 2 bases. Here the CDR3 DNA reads TGTGCCAGTGGGGACTACCTAAACACAGATACGCAGTATTTT. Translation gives CASGDYLNTDTQYF.

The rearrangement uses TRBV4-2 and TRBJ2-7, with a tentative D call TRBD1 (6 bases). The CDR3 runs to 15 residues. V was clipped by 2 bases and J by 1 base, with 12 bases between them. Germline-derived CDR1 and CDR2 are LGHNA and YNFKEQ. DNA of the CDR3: TGTGCCAGCAGCCAAAACTCGGACAGTTCCTACGAGCAGTACTTC. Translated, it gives CASSQNSDSSYEQYF.

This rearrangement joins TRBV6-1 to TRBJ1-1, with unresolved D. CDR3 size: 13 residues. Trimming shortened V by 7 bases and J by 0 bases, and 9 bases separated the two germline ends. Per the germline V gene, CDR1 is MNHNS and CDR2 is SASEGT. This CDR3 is CASKYRMNTEAFF. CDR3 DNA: TGTGCCAGCAAATACAGAATGAACACTGAAGCTTTCTTT.

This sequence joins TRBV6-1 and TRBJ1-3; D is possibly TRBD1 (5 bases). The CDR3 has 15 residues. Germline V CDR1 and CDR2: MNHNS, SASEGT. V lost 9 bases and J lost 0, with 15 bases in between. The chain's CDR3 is CASSPGTFSGNTIYF. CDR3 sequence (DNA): TGTGCCAGTAGTCCCGGGACCTTCTCTGGAAACACCATATATTTT.